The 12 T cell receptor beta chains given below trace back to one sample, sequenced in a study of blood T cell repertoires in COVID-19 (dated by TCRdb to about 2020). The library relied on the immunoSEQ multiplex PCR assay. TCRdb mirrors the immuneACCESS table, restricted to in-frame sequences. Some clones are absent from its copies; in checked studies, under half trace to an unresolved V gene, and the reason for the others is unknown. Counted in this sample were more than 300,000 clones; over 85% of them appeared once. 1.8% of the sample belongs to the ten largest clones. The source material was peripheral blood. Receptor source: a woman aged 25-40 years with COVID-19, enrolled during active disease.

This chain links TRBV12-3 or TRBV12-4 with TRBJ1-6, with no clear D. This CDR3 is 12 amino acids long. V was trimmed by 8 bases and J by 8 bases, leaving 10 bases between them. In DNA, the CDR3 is TGTGCCAGCTCGGTGGGAGATTCACCCCTCCACTTT. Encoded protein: CASSVGDSPLHF.

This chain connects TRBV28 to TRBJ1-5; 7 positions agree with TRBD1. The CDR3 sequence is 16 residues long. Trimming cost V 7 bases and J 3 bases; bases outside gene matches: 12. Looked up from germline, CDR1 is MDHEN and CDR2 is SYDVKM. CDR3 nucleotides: TGTGCCAGCACCCAGCCCGGGACAGCACACAATCAGCCCCAGCATTTT. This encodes CASTQPGTAHNQPQHF.

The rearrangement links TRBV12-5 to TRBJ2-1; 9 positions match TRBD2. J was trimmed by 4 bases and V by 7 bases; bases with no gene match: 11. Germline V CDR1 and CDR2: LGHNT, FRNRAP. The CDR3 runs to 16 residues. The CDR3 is CASVILIAGEYNEQFF. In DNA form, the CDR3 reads TGTGCTAGTGTCATCCTCATAGCGGGGGAATACAATGAGCAGTTCTTC.

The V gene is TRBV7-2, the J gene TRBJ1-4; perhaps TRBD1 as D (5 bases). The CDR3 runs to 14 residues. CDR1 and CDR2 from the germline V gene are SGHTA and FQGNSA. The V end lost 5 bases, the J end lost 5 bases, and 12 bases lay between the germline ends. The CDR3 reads CASSRGLLNEKLFF. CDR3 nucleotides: TGTGCCAGCAGCCGGGGACTGCTAAATGAAAAACTGTTTTTT.

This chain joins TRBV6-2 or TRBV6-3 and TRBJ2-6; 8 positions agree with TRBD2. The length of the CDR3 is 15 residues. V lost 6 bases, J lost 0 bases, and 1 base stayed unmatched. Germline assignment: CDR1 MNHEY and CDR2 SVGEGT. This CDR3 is CASSGTSSGANVLTF. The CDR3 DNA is TGTGCCAGCAGCGGGACTAGCTCTGGGGCCAACGTCCTGACTTTC.

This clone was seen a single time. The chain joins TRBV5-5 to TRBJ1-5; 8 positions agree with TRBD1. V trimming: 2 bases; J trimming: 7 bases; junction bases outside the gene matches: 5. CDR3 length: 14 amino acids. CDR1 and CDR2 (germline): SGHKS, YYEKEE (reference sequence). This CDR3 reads CASSLTGGGQPQHF. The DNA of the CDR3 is TGTGCCAGCAGCTTAACAGGGGGTGGGCAGCCCCAGCATTTT.

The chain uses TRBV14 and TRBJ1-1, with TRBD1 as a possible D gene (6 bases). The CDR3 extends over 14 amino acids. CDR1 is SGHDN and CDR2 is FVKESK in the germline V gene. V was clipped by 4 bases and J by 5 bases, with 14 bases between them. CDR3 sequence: CASSLGHIGTEAFF. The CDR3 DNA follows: TGTGCCAGCAGCCTGGGACATATAGGGACTGAAGCTTTCTTT.

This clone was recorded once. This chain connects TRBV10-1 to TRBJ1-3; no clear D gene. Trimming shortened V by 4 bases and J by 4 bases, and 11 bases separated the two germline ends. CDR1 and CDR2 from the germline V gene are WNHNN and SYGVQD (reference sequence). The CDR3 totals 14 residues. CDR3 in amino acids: CASSVAGSGNTIYF. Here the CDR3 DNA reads TGCGCCAGCAGTGTAGCGGGATCGGGAAACACCATATATTTT.

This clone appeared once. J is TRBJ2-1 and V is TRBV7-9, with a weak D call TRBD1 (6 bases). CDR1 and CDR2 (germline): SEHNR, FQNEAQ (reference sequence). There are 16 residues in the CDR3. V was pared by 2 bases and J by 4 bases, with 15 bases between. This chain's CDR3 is CASSLTAGQLYNEQFF. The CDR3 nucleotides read TGTGCCAGCAGCTTAACCGCCGGACAGTTATACAATGAGCAGTTCTTC.

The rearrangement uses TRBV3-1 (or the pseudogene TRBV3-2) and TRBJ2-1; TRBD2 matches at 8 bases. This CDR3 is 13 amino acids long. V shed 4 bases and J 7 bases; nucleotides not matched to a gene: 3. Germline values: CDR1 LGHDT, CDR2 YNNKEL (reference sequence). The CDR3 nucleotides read TGTGCCAGCAGCCGGGGCGGGGGGAATGAGCAGTTCTTC. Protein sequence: CASSRGGGNEQFF.

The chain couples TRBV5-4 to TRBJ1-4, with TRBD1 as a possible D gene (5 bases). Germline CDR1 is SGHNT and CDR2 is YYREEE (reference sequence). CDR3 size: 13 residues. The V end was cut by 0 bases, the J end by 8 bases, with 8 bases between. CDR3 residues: CASSLEGEEKLFF. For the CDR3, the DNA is TGTGCCAGCAGCTTGGAAGGGGAAGAAAAACTGTTTTTT.

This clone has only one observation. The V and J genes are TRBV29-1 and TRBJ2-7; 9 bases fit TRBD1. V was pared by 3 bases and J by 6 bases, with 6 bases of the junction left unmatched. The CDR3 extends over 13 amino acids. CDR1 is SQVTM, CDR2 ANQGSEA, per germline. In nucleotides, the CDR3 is TGCAGCGTTGAGACAGGGGGAGGCGGCGAGCAGTACTTC. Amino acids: CSVETGGGGEQYF.